This record concerns one TCR beta chain sequence. No antigen is known for it. No much larger clone is present one base from it, and per-base qualities are unavailable. The CDR3 holds 13 amino acids from the cysteine to the phenylalanine. Only CDR3 DNA remains: 39 bases, in frame from the first base. The junction carries 12 bases between V and J, which are trimmed by 8 bases and 2 bases respectively. CDR1 is given as SNHLY and CDR2 as FYNNEI, both from the germline V gene. To be included, a participant needed at least one PBMC sample from before ART initiation plus at least two post-ART samples. Treatment was received in the United States of America by all participants with HIV. Before DNA extraction, cryopreserved samples of about 0.9-11 million PBMC were thawed and then washed. At the time of the earliest PBMC sample, participants with HIV were aged between roughly 20 and 55 years. Per participant, PBMC samples came from 1-4 timepoints prior to ART initiation and 2-8 timepoints following ART initiation, for a median of 7 samples. For every participant, serial HIV viral load, CD4+ T-cell count, ART history and demographic data were obtained. A Qiagen kit on a QIAcube was used to extract genomic DNA from unsorted PBMC, with samples processed in batches of 12.

The immunoSEQ hsTCRB v3.0 assay was used at survey level resolution to sequence the TRB variable region. The targeted TRB sequencing depth was about 40,000-55,000 T-cell genomes per sample. TRB libraries were pooled and sequenced on an Illumina MiSeq using a v3 150-cycle kit. Regarding the original processing steps: Repertoire analysis was run in R within a reproducible Nextflow workflow that covered QC, data transformation and analysis. LymphoSeq2, an R package for AIRR-Seq data exploration, was used to implement custom analyses. Four samples that yielded fewer than 5000 total TRB sequences were excluded, so that around 190 HIV repertoires were analyzed. Among the approximately 180 retained HIV repertoires, about 57 were collected before ART initiation and 120 to 140 were collected after ART initiation. Repertoires were downsampled to 5000 TRB nucleotide sequences, with summary statistics averaged over 100 downsampling iterations. Only TRB sequences with CDR3 regions of at least seven amino acids were retained for analysis. Two measures captured diversity: a Shannon entropy-derived clonality score and the Gini coefficient. Repertoire networks linked the top 5000 CDR3 amino acid sequences whenever two sequences differed by an edit distance of one. For TRB CDR3 amino acid sequences, GLIPH2 was used to predict antigen specificity groups and MHC restriction. Known CMV, EBV, HIV or tissue antigen associations were flagged by matching CDR3 amino acid sequences against VDJdb and McPAS-TCR. Pre-ART, post-ART and control groups were compared with Wilcoxon signed-rank tests and Holm-Bonferroni correction. What TCRdb holds here is the immuneACCESS table cut down to in-frame rearrangements. Part of the clones is not present; checked against another copy, under half of the missing clones reflect an unresolved V gene, and the others are unexplained. V, J and clone size are those of that table, while D and trimming were read from the DNA. Recorded for this sample are tens of thousands of clones; roughly 78% of them occurred a single time. The top ten hold almost 9.5% of the sample.

This entry is derived from a study of long-term antiretroviral therapy in people with HIV (dated by TCRdb to 2021 to 2024). Background for the entire study: The earliest samples were collected approximately a decade before the 2015 WHO recommendation for immediate ART, a period when ART was typically delayed until CD4 counts fell. A retrospective serial study tested whether changes in peripheral blood TRB repertoire composition and diversity were associated with ART initiation and durable HIV suppression. A total of roughly 200 cryopreserved PBMC samples were contributed to the cohort by 30 adults with confirmed HIV infection, with samples collected serially over a mean of about 6 years (range 1-12). About a third of the roughly 30 participants with HIV were female. Test extractions of a monoclonal T-cell line alongside about 30 polyclonal samples showed no cross-contamination during QIAcube processing.

What the authors observed across the whole study: Starting ART was linked to a significant rise in TRB diversity, yet even with long-term ART the diversity remained significantly lower than in transplant donor controls. CDR3 length ranges in HIV repertoires were narrower than in controls, and network structure suggested an antigen-experienced repertoire with only a slight naive shift after ART. Inferences about post-ART repertoire changes were limited because no data were available on ART adherence, viral resistance or therapy changes. Since PBMC availability was limited, sequencing covered only the TCR beta chain, with no alpha chain pairing. Because pre-ART samples had limited cell numbers, unsorted PBMC were profiled rather than sorted CD4+ and CD8+ T cells. The samples span the years 2004 to 2017, and the ART regimens used may be less effective than current regimens. Expanded TRB clones identified before ART initiation dominated the repertoire at all time points, although this dominance fluctuated and declined in many PLHIV after ART.

The chain is assembled from TRBV2 and TRBJ2-5, with the identity of the D gene unclear. The sequencing here drew on unsorted PBMCs, taken 4.1 years after starting antiretroviral therapy. The sequence came from a woman aged 40 to 50 with HIV. Here is the DNA: TGTGCCAGCGCTCCCAGCAGACAAGAGACCCAGTACTTC. Protein translation: CASAPSRQETQYF.